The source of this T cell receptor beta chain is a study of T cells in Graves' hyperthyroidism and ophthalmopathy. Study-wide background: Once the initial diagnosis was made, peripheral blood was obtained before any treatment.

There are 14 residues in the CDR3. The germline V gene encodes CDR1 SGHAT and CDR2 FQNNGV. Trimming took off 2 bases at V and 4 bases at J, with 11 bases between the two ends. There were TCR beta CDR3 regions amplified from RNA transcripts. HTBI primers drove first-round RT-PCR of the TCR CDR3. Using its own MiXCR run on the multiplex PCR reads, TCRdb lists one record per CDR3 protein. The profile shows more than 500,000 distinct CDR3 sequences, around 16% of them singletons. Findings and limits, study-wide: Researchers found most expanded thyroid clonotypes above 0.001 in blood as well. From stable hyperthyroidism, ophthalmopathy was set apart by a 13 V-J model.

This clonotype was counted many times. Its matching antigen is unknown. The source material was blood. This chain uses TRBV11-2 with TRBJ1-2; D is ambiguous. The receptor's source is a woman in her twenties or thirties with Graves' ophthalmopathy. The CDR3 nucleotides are TGTGCCAGCAGCTTACATCCCGGCCCCTATGGCTACACCTTC. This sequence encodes CASSLHPGPYGYTF. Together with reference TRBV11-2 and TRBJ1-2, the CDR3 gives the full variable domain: EAGVAQSPRYKIIEKRQSVAFWCNPISGHATLYWYQQILGQGPKLLIQFQNNGVVDDSQLPKDRFSAERLKGVDSTLKIQPAKLEDSAVYLCASSLHPGPYGYTFGSGTRLTVV.